These 8 T cell receptor beta chains originate from one sample sequenced in a study of blood T cell repertoires in COVID-19. Repertoires were generated with immunoSEQ multiplex PCR, while TCRdb's copy carries only in-frame clones and drops some. The table has over 300,000 clones, 90% seen once. The sequenced sample consisted of peripheral blood. All receptors come from a man younger than 35 with active or convalescent COVID-19.

This chain connects TRBV18 to TRBJ1-1, with D hard to call. V was clipped by 6 bases and J by 6 bases, with 14 bases between them. The CDR3 loop spans 13 amino acids. Germline V lookup: CDR1 KGHSH, CDR2 LQKENI. The DNA for the CDR3 is TGTGCCAGCTCCCGGAAAGAGGCAGCTGAAGCTTTCTTT. Encoded protein: CASSRKEAAEAFF.

This clone appeared a single time. The chain links TRBV19 to TRBJ2-7; TRBD1 aligns across 8 bases. The ends lost 4 bases at V and 2 bases at J; junction bases unmatched: 10. Per germline, CDR1 LNHDA and CDR2 SQIVND (reference sequence). There are 16 residues in the CDR3. CDR3 region: CASSKGRTGLAYEQYF. CDR3 bases: TGTGCCAGTAGTAAAGGCCGGACAGGGTTAGCCTACGAGCAGTACTTC.

This clone showed up just once. The V and J genes are TRBV6-2 or TRBV6-3 and TRBJ2-3; 7 bases are a match to TRBD2. The V and J ends lost 0 bases and 1 base, in that order; junction bases with no gene match: 7. Germline loops: CDR1 MNHEY, CDR2 SVGEGT. The CDR3 sequence is 17 residues long. The CDR3 protein is CASSYSTAGDGTDTQYF. In nucleotides, the CDR3 is TGTGCCAGCAGTTACTCCACGGCGGGGGATGGCACAGATACGCAGTATTTT.

The CDR3 protein is CASRNSFNQPQHF. DNA of the CDR3: TGTGCCAGCAGAAACAGTTTCAATCAGCCCCAGCATTTT. This chain connects TRBV28 to TRBJ1-5; D remains unclear. Trimming left V 6 bases short and J 3 bases short, with 9 bases between. This CDR3 is 13 amino acids long. Germline V gene lookup returns CDR1 MDHEN and CDR2 SYDVKM.

This clone was observed a few times. The genes are TRBV7-8 and TRBJ1-5; no reliable D call. The length of the CDR3 is 14 residues. V gave up 5 bases and J gave up 7 bases, with 15 bases separating them. Germline V gives CDR1 SGHVS, CDR2 FQNEAQ. The CDR3 protein is CASSPGLGDQPQHF. The CDR3 DNA reads TGTGCCAGCAGCCCCGGACTGGGCGACCAGCCCCAGCATTTT.

The V call is TRBV28, the J call TRBJ1-5, with 10 bases matching TRBD1. With 5 bases clipped from V and 4 bases from J, the junction kept 8 bases outside the gene matches. The CDR3 totals 16 residues. The V gene's germline CDR1 is MDHEN and CDR2 SYDVKM. The chain's CDR3 is CASSLRTGGWNQPQHF. DNA for the CDR3: TGTGCCAGCAGTCTTCGGACAGGGGGATGGAATCAGCCCCAGCATTTT.

V usage is TRBV27 and J usage is TRBJ2-1; D is ambiguous. Per the germline V gene, CDR1 is MNHEY and CDR2 is SMNVEV (reference sequence). Trimming left V 2 bases short and J 4 bases short, with 12 bases between. The length of the CDR3 is 15 residues. Here the CDR3 reads CASSLGARMYNEQFF. The CDR3 bases are TGTGCCAGCAGTTTAGGCGCGCGGATGTACAATGAGCAGTTCTTC.

The genes are TRBV19 and TRBJ1-5; a weak D match, TRBD1 (5 bases). Germline lookup yields CDR1 LNHDA and CDR2 SQIVND (reference sequence). This CDR3 region has 15 residues. V was clipped by 5 bases and J by 0 bases, with 11 bases between them. The CDR3 is CASSRNRFSNQPQHF. CDR3 bases: TGTGCCAGTAGTCGCAACAGGTTTAGCAATCAGCCCCAGCATTTT.